This TCR beta chain was identified in a study of shared T cell receptors in the human thymus. Profiling relied on immunoSEQ multiplex PCR, and the TCRdb table lists in-frame clones only, not all of them. The table includes around 730,000 clones, around 85% detected once. Trimming cost V 1 base and J 6 bases; bases outside gene matches: 9. Germline CDR1 and CDR2: LGHNA and YSLEER. The CDR3 has 17 amino acids. These data were likewise used in another study, on human thymus T cells. Turning to that study: Serving as donors were healthy Finnish infants, each of whom was having open corrective surgery for congenital heart defects. Resections obtained during corrective heart surgery supplied the thymus tissue. Thymic and blood repertoires seemed to favor certain V and J genes. In unrelated individuals, thymic repertoires overlapped highly, according to related research.

This sequence was found in a girl less than two years old with a congenital heart defect. Sequencing used thymocytes. The rearrangement joins TRBV4-3 to TRBJ2-1; 10 positions match TRBD2. The chain's CDR3 is CASSQGLSGGDVNEQFF. CDR3 in DNA: TGCGCCAGCAGCCAAGGCCTAAGCGGGGGGGACGTCAATGAGCAGTTCTTC.